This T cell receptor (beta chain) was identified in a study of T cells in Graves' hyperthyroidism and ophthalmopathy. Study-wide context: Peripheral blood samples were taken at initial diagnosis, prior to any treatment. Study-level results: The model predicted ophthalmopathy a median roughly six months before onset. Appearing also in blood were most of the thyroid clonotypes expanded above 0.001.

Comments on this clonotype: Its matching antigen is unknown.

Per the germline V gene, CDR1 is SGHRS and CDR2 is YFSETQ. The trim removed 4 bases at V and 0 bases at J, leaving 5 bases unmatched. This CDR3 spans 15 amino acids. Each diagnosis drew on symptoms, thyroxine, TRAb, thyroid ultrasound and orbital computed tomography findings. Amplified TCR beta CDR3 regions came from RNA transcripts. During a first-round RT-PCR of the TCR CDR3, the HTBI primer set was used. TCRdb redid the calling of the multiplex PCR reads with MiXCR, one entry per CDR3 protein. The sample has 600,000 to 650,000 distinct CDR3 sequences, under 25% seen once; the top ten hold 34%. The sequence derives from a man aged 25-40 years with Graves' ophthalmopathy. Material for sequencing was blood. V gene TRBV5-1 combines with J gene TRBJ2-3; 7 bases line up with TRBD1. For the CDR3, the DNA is TGCGCCAGCAGCGAGGGACAGTCTAGCACAGATACGCAGTATTTT. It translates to CASSEGQSSTDTQYF.